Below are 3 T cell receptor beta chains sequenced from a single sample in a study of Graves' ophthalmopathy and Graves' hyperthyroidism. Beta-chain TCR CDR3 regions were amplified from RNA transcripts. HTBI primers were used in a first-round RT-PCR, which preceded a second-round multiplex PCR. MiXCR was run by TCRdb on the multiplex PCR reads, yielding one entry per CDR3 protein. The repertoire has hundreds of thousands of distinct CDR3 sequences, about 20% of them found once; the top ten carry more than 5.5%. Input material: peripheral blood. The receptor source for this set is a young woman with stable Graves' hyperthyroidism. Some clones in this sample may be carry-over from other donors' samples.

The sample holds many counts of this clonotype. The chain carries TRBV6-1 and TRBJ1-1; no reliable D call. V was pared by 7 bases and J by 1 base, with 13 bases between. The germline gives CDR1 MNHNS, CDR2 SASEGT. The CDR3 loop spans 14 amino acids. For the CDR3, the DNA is TGTGCCAGCACCAAACATATCGAGAACACTGAAGCTTTCTTT. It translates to CASTKHIENTEAFF.

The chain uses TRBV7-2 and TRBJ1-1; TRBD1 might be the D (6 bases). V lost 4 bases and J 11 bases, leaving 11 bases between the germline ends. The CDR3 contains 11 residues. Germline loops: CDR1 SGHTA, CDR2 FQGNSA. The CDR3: CASSWGRRAFF. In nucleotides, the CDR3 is TGTGCCAGCAGCTGGGGGCGCCGGGCTTTCTTT.

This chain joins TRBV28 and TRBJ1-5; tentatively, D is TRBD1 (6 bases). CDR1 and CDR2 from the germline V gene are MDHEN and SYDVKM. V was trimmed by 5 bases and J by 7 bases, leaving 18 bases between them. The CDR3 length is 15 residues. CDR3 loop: CASSPPGGARQPQHF. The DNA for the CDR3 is TGTGCCAGCAGTCCCCCCGGGGGGGCCCGCCAGCCCCAGCATTTT.